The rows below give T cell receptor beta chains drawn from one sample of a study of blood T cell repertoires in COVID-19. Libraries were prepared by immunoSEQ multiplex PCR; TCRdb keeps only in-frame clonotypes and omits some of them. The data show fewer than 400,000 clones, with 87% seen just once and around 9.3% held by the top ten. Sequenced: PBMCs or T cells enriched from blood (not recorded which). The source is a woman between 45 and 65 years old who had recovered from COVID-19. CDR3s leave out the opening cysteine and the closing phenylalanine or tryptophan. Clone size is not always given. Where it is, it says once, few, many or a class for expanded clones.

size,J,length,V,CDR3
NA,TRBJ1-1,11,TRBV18,ASSEQGHTEAF
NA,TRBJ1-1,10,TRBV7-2,ASSSTRTEAF
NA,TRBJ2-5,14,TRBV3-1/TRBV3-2,ASSQVSGLAEETQY
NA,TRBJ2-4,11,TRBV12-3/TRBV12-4,ASSSSDKNIQY
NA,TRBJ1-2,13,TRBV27,ASSLLPTPNYGYT
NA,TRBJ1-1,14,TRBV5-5,ASHAGTGIFGTEAF
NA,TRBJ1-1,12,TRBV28,ASSSAGRVTEAF
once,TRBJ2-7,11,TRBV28,ASSWNRAYEQY
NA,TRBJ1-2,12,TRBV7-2,ASSKRQATNGYT
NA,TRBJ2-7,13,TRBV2,ASQNYRSAGNEQY
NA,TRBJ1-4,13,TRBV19,ASSDYRDSYSKLF
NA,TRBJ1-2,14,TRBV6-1,ASSGWGGIEFYGYT
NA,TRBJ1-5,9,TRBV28,ASSGNQPQH
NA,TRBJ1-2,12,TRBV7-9,ASSLTGVGYGYT
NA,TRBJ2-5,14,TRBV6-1,ASSEDNSGAGETQY
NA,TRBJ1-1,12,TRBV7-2,ASTFQGRGTEAF
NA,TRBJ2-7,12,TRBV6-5,ASSYSKPTGEQY
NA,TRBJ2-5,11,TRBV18,ASSPLLEETQY
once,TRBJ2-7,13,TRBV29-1,SVAFGQGSSYEQY
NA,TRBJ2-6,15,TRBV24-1,ATSDSPHYSGANVLT
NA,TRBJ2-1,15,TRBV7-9,ASSFTSTGYSYNEQF
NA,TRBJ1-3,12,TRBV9,ASSPQGSGNTIY
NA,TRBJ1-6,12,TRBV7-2,ASSLSGVDSPLH
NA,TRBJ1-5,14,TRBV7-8,ASSESGAGSNQPQH
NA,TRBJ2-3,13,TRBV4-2,ASSQDHGGTDTQY
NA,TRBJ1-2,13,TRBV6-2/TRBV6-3,ASSTPPAGVYGYT
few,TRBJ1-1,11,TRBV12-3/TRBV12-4,ASLSRGNTEAF
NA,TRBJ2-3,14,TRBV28,ASRPRAAGARYTQY
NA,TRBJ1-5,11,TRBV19,ASIGGLNQPQH
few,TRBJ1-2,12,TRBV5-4,ASSFEGAHYGYT
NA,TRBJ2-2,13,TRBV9,ASSVDPANTGELF
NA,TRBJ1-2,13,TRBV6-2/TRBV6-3,ASSYYPGQGSGYT
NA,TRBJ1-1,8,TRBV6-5,ASFSTEAF
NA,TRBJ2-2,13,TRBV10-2,ASTSRGLGTGELF
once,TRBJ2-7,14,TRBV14,ASSQGKGSTPYEQY
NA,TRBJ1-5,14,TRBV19,ASSTKDRSVTQPQH
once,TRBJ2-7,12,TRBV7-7,ASSLGTGASEQY
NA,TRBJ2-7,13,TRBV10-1,ASPRYSRLAHEQY
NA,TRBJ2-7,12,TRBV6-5,ASSYSGGSYEQY
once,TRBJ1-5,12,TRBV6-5,ASTQGGGWQPQH
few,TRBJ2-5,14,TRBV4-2,ASSQEGLAGGETQY
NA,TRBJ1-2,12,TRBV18,ASSPRGDDYGYT
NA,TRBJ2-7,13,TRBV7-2,ASSSPDRADYEQY
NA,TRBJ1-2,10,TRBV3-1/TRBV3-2,ASSRGAGGYT
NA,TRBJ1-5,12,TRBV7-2,ASSLGSAQGPQH
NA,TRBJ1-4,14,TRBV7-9,ASSLALPATNEKLF
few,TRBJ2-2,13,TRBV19,ASSSWGENTGELF
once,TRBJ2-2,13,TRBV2,ASSDWGLRTGELF
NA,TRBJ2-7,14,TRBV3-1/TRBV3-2,ASSQDWSRGGYEQY
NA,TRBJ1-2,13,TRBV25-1,ASSEVDTGVYGYT
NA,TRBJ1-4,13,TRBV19,ASSIQGGGTEKLF
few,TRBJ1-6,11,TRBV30,AWSVSYNSPLH